This section outlines one T cell receptor beta chain sequence together with its context. The CDR3 runs 14 residues. Trimming cost V 5 bases and J 7 bases, with 14 bases left between them. Germline values: CDR1 MNHEY, CDR2 SVGAGI. This entry is derived from a study of OX40 agonist ivuxolimab in advanced cancers. Measured with immunoSEQ multiplex PCR; TCRdb has only the in-frame clones, and not every one. The sample includes about 30,000 clones, 74% seen only once; the top ten take 9.5% to 15%. The clonotype comes from an adult with an advanced solid tumor such as melanoma, head and neck, liver or kidney cancer. Sequenced here: CD4+ or CD8+ T cells sorted from blood, sampled in a trial of the OX40 agonist ivuxolimab. The rearrangement links TRBV6-5 to TRBJ1-4; D gene uncertain. CDR3 in amino acids: CASSRGVSSEKLFF. The CDR3 DNA is TGTGCCAGCAGTCGGGGAGTCAGTAGTGAAAAACTGTTTTTT.